These 10 T cell receptor beta chains came from one sample sequenced in a study of blood T cell repertoires in COVID-19. Produced via immunoSEQ multiplex PCR; TCRdb's table is partial and in-frame only. The data hold around 100,000 clones, with approximately 84% observed a single time. Sequencing was done on a sample of peripheral blood. These receptors originate from a middle-aged woman with acute or convalescent COVID-19.

This chain connects TRBV9 to TRBJ1-2; 9 positions agree with TRBD1. The CDR3 is 14 residues long. Looked up from germline, CDR1 is SGDLS and CDR2 is YYNGEE. Trimming at V came to 3 bases and at J to 7 bases, leaving 7 bases not matched to a gene. This CDR3 reads CASSEDRGFSGYTF. The CDR3 region has the DNA TGTGCCAGCAGCGAGGACAGGGGTTTCTCTGGCTACACCTTC.

The genes are TRBV5-1 and TRBJ1-2, with D possibly TRBD1 on 5 matching bases. CDR3 length: 15 residues. V lost 0 bases and J 1 base, leaving 10 bases between the germline ends. The germline V gene encodes CDR1 SGHRS and CDR2 YFSETQ. The CDR3 sequence is CASSLAPTVNYGYTF. The CDR3, as DNA: TGCGCCAGCAGCTTGGCCCCGACAGTTAACTATGGCTACACCTTC.

V is TRBV4-2 and J is TRBJ2-7; 15 bases match TRBD2. The ends lost 4 bases at V and 1 base at J; junction bases unmatched: 5. CDR3 length equals 17 residues. Germline V CDR1 and CDR2: LGHNA, YNFKEQ. The CDR3 DNA reads TGTGCCAGCAGCCCCCGGACTAGCGGGGGGGCGTCCTACGAGCAGTACTTC. This translates into CASSPRTSGGASYEQYF.

This clone was picked up one time. Other DNA sequences in the same sample also yield this CDR3. The CDR3 sequence: CASSPGQGKNSPLHF. Here the CDR3 DNA reads TGTGCCAGCAGCCCGGGACAGGGGAAGAATTCACCCCTCCACTTT. The J gene is TRBJ1-6, the V gene TRBV9, with 10 bases identical to TRBD1. In germline, CDR1 is SGDLS, CDR2 YYNGEE. Trimming cost V 4 bases and J 7 bases; bases outside gene matches: 5. This CDR3 has 15 amino acids.

This CDR3 is CASSSSTTNEKLFF. Written as DNA, the CDR3 is TGTGCCAGCAGCTCCAGTACAACTAATGAAAAACTGTTTTTT. The genes are TRBV5-4 and TRBJ1-4; unclear D gene. Trimming left V 3 bases short and J 0 bases short, with 6 bases between. Per the germline V gene, CDR1 is SGHNT and CDR2 is YYREEE (reference sequence). This CDR3 comprises 14 residues.

With respect to this clone: At the DNA level, this CDR3 is encoded by other sequences in the same sample as well. The gene calls are TRBV5-1 and TRBJ2-6; D perhaps matches TRBD2 (5 bases). V was trimmed by 2 bases and J by 0 bases, leaving 6 bases between them. CDR3 size: 15 residues. CDR1 is SGHRS and CDR2 is YFSETQ in the germline V gene. The CDR3 sequence: CASSLGSSGANVLTF. CDR3 sequence (DNA): TGCGCCAGCAGCTTAGGGAGCTCTGGGGCCAACGTCCTGACTTTC.

The chain joins TRBV4-1 to TRBJ1-3; D possibly corresponds to TRBD1 (5 bases). Trimming shortened V by 0 bases and J by 2 bases, and 8 bases separated the two germline ends. Germline V CDR1 and CDR2: MGHRA, YSYEKL. CDR3 length: 15 amino acids. In nucleotides, the CDR3 is TGCGCCAGCAGCCAAGAGGGGCTAACTGGAAACACCATATATTTT. The encoded protein is CASSQEGLTGNTIYF.

The rearrangement joins TRBV5-5 to TRBJ1-6; weak D call: TRBD1 (5 bases). This CDR3 has 13 residues. The V gene's germline CDR1 is SGHKS and CDR2 YYEKEE (reference sequence). V dropped 4 bases and J dropped 10 bases, with 12 bases sitting between them. CDR3 DNA: TGTGCCAGCAGCGGAAAGACAGACTCACCCCTCCACTTT. Translated: CASSGKTDSPLHF.

This chain uses TRBV7-2 with TRBJ2-4; the match to TRBD1 covers 7 bases. CDR3 size: 15 residues. CDR1 SGHTA and CDR2 FQGNSA come from the germline V gene. V was pared by 5 bases and J by 6 bases, with 10 bases of the junction left unmatched. CDR3 sequence reads: CASSTSRPGGNIQYF. In nucleotides, the CDR3 is TGTGCCAGCAGCACCTCCCGGCCAGGGGGAAACATTCAGTACTTC.

The gene calls are TRBV9 and TRBJ1-6, with TRBD1 matching 9 bases. Germline trimming cut 3 bases from V and 9 bases from J; bases unmatched to any gene: 7. The germline V gene encodes CDR1 SGDLS and CDR2 YYNGEE. There are 15 residues in the CDR3. In nucleotides, the CDR3 is TGTGCCAGCAGCGCTTCCGGGACAGGGAGTTCACCCCTCCACTTT. It is translated as CASSASGTGSSPLHF.